Reported below is one TCR beta chain. This entry comes from a study of blood T cell repertoires in COVID-19. J was trimmed by 0 bases and V by 5 bases; bases with no gene match: 7. This CDR3 is built from 18 residues. Germline V gene sequence: CDR1 SGHDT, CDR2 YYEEEE. Assay used: immunoSEQ multiplex PCR; TCRdb lists only in-frame clones, some missing. This table has around 200,000 clones, about four fifths appearing once. Material for sequencing was peripheral blood. This TCR was sampled from a man aged 45-60 years with active or convalescent COVID-19. The chain combines TRBV5-6 with TRBJ2-5; 16 nucleotides agree with TRBD2. CDR3 coding DNA: TGTGCCAGCAGAATAGGGACTAGCGGGAGGGAGTACCAAGAGACCCAGTACTTC. Amino acids: CASRIGTSGREYQETQYF.